A single sample gave rise to the 4 T cell receptor beta chains below, sequenced in a study of cytomegalovirus exposure and HLA in healthy donors. A multiplex PCR was run with 60 Vbeta primers and 13 Jbeta primers. Assay: immunoSEQ multiplex PCR; the TCRdb copy retains only in-frame clones and omits some. The table has around 210,000 clones, around 83% seen once. The source material was PBMCs. Receptor source: a girl aged 2 to 10 in good health and CMV-seronegative.

The V and J genes are TRBV5-1 and TRBJ1-4; no definite D call. Looked up from germline, CDR1 is SGHRS and CDR2 is YFSETQ. The V and J ends lost 2 bases and 4 bases respectively, with 9 bases between them. This CDR3 has 14 amino acids. CDR3 loop: CASSFDTLNEKLFF. The CDR3 DNA follows: TGCGCCAGCAGCTTTGACACCCTTAATGAAAAACTGTTTTTT.

CDR3 bases: TGTGCCAGCAGCGCCGGGACAGGGTACGAGCAGTACTTC. Its protein product is CASSAGTGYEQYF. The V gene is TRBV6-5, the J gene TRBJ2-7; 9 bases are a match to TRBD1. Germline CDR1 and CDR2: MNHEY and SVGAGI. The junction had 4 bases not matched to a gene; V was cut back by 6 bases and J by 4 bases. The CDR3 spans 13 residues.

The chain is built from TRBV27 and TRBJ2-1, with 12 positions matching TRBD2. The CDR3 is 18 amino acids. J lost 0 bases, V lost 5 bases, and 8 bases had no gene match. The V gene's germline CDR1 is MNHEY and CDR2 SMNVEV (reference sequence). The CDR3 nucleotides read TGTGCCAGCAGTCAAACGACTAGCGGGAGCGGCTCCTACAATGAGCAGTTCTTC. Its translation: CASSQTTSGSGSYNEQFF.

The chain combines TRBV6-1 with TRBJ2-7; no firm D call. This CDR3 comprises 14 residues. Germline CDR1 is MNHNS and CDR2 is SASEGT. V was pared by 2 bases and J by 2 bases, with 10 bases between. CDR3 amino acids: CASSESGSAYEQYF. In DNA, the CDR3 is TGTGCCAGCAGTGAATCCGGGTCAGCCTACGAGCAGTACTTC.